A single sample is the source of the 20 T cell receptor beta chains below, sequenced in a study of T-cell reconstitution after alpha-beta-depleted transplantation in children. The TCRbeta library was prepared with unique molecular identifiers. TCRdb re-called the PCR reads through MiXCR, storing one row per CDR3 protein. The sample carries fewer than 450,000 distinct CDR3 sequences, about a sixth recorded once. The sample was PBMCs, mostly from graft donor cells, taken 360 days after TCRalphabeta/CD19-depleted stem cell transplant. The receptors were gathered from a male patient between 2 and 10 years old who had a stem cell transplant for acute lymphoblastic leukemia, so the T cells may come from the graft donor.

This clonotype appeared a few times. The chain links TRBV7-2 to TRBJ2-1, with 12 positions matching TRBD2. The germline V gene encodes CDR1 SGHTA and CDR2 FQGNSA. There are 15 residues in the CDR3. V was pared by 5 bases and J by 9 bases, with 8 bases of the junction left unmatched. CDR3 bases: TGTGCCAGCAGCACCTCTAGCGGGAGGGCAAGTGAGCAGTTCTTC. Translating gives CASSTSSGRASEQFF.

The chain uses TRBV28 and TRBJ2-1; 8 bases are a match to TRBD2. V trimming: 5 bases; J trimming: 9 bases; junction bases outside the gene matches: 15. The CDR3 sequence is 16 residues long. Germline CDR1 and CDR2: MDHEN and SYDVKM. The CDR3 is CASSPVEAGGLTEQFF. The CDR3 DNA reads TGTGCCAGCAGTCCAGTTGAGGCGGGAGGCCTCACTGAGCAGTTCTTC.

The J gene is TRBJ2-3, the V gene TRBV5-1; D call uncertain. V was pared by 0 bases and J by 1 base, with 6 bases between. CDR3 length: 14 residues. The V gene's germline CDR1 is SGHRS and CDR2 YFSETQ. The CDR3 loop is CASSLESRTDTQYF. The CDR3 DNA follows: TGCGCCAGCAGCTTGGAGTCGCGCACAGATACGCAGTATTTT.

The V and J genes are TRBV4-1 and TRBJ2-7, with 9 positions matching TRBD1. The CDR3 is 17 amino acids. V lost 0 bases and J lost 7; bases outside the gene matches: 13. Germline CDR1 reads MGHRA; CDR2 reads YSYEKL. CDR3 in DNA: TGCGCCAGCAGCCAAGATCCCCCCACCCGGGACAGGGTTGAGCAGTACTTC. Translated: CASSQDPPTRDRVEQYF.

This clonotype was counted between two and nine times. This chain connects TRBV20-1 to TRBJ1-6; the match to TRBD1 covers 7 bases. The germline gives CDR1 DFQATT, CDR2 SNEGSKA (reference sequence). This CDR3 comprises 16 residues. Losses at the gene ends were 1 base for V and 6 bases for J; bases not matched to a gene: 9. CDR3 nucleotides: TGCAGTGCTAGAGGTCTGACGGGACAGCCTAATTCACCCCTCCACTTT. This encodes CSARGLTGQPNSPLHF.

The CDR3 protein is CASSRGLADYEQYF. DNA of the CDR3: TGTGCCAGCAGCCGGGGACTAGCGGACTACGAGCAGTACTTC. The gene calls are TRBV5-6 and TRBJ2-7; 11 positions agree with TRBD2. Unmatched junction bases numbered 3, after V lost 4 bases and J lost 3 bases. The CDR3 is made up of 14 amino acids. Germline values: CDR1 SGHDT, CDR2 YYEEEE. Full variable domain (rest looked up from reference TRBV5-6 and TRBJ2-7): DAGVTQSPTHLIKTRGQQVTLRCSPKSGHDTVSWYQQALGQGPQFIFQYYEEEERQRGNFPDRFSGHQFPNYSSELNVNALLLGDSALYLCASSRGLADYEQYFGPGTRLTVT.

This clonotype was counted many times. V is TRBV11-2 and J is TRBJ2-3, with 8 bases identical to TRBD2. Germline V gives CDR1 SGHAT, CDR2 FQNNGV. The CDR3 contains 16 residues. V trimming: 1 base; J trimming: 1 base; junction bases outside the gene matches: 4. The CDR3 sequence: CASSLVTGGGTDTQYF. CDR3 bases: TGTGCCAGCAGCTTAGTAACGGGAGGGGGCACAGATACGCAGTATTTT.

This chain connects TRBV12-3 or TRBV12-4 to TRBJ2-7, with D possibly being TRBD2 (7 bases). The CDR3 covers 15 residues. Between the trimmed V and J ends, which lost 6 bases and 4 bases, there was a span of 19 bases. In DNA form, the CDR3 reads TGTGCCAGCAGCCCCACCCTAGGGGGGGGTTACGAGCAGTACTTC. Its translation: CASSPTLGGGYEQYF.

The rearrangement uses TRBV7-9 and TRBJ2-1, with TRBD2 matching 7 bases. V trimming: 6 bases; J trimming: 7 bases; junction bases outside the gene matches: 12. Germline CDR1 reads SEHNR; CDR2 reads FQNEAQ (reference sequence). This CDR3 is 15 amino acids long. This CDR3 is CASSPSRGSWNEQFF. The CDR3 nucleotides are TGTGCCAGCAGTCCGTCCCGCGGGAGCTGGAATGAGCAGTTCTTC.

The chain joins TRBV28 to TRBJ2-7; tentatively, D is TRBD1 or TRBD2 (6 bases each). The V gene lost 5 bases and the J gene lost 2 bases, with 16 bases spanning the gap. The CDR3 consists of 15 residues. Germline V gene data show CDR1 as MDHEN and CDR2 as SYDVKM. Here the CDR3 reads CASSGGRLIPYEQYF. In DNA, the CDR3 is TGTGCCAGCAGTGGGGGGCGCCTTATTCCCTACGAGCAGTACTTC.

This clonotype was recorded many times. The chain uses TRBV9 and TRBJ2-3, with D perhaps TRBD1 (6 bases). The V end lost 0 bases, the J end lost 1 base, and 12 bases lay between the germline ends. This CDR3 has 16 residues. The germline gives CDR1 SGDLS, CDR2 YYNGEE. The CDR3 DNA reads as TGTGCCAGCAGCGTAGATATGGGGGCTGGCACAGATACGCAGTATTTT. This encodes CASSVDMGAGTDTQYF.

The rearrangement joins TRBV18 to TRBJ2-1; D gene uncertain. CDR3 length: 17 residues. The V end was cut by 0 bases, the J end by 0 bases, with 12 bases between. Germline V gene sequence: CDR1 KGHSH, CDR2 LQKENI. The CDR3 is CASSPPVYRSSYNEQFF. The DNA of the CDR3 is TGTGCCAGCTCACCACCAGTATATCGCAGCTCCTACAATGAGCAGTTCTTC. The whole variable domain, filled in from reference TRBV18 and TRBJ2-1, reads NAGVMQNPRHLVRRRGQEARLRCSPMKGHSHVYWYRQLPEEGLKFMVYLQKENIIDESGMPKERFSAEFPKEGPSILRIQQVVRGDSAAYFCASSPPVYRSSYNEQFFGPGTRLTVL.

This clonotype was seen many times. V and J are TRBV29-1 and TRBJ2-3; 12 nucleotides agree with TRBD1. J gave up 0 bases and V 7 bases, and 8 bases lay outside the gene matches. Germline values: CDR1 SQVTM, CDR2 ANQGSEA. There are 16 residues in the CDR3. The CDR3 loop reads CSAPGQGALSTDTQYF. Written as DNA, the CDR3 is TGCAGCGCTCCGGGACAGGGGGCCCTAAGCACAGATACGCAGTATTTT.

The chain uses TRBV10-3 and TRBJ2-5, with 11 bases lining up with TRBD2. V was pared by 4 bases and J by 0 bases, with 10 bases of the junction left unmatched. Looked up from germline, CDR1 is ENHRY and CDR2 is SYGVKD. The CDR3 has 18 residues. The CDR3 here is CAISGPALAGENQETQYF. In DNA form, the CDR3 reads TGTGCCATCAGTGGGCCTGCACTAGCGGGAGAGAACCAAGAGACCCAGTACTTC.

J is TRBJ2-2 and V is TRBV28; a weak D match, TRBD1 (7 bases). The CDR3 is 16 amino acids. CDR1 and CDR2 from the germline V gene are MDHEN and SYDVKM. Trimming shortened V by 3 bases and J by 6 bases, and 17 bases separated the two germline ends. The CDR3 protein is CASSFFSPGGSGELFF. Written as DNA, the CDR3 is TGTGCCAGCAGTTTTTTTTCCCCAGGGGGGTCCGGGGAGCTGTTTTTT. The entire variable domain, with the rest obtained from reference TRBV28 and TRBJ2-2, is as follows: DVKVTQSSRYLVKRTGEKVFLECVQDMDHENMFWYRQDPGLGLRLIYFSYDVKMKEKGDIPEGYSVSREKKERFSLILESASTNQTSMYLCASSFFSPGGSGELFFGEGSRLTVL.

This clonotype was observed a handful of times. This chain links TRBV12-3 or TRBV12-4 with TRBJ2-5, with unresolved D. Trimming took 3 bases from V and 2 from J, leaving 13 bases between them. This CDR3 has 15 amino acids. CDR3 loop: CASSLPRSGQETQYF. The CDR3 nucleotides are TGTGCCAGCAGTTTGCCCCGATCAGGTCAAGAGACCCAGTACTTC.

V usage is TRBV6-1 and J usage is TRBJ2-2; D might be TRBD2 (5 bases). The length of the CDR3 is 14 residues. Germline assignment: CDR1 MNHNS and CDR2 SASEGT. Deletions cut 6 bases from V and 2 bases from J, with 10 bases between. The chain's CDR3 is CASRNGVNTGELFF. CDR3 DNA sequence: TGTGCCAGCAGAAACGGGGTAAACACCGGGGAGCTGTTTTTT.

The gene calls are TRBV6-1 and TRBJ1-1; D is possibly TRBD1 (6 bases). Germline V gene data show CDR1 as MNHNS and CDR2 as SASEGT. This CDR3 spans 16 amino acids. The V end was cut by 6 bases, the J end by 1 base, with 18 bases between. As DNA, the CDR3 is TGTGCCAGCAGCCACCGGACTACAGGGTCGAACACTGAAGCTTTCTTT. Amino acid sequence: CASSHRTTGSNTEAFF.

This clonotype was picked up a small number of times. The CDR3 DNA sequence: TGTGCCAGTCAGACAGGGACTTACTCTGGAAACACCATATATTTT. Its translation is CASQTGTYSGNTIYF. The chain couples TRBV12-3 or TRBV12-4 to TRBJ1-3; 7 nucleotides match TRBD1. V lost 9 bases, J lost 0 bases, and 8 bases stayed unmatched. The CDR3 is 15 residues long.

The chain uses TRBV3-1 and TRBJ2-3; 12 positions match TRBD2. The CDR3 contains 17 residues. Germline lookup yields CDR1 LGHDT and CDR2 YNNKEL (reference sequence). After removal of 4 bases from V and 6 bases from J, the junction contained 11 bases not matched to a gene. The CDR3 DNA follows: TGTGCCAGCAGCCTTGAAAGACTAGCGGGAGTATCGGATACGCAGTATTTT. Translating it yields CASSLERLAGVSDTQYF.